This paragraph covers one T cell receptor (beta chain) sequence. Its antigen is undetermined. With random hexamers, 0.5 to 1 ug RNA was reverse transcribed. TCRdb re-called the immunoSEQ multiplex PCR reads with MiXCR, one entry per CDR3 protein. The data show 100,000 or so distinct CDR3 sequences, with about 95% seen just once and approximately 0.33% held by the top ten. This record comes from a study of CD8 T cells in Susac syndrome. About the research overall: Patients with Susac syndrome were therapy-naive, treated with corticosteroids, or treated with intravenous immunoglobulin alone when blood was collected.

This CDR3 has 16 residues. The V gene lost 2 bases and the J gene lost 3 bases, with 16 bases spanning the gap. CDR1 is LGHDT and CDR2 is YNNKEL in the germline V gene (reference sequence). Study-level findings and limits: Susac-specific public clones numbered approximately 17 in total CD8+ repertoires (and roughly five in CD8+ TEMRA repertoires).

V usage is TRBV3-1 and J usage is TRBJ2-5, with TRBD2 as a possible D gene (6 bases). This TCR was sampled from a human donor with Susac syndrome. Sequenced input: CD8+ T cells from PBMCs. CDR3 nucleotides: TGTGCCAGCAGCCAAACGTCGCGGGATCGGGAAGAGACCCAGTACTTC. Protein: CASSQTSRDREETQYF.